In this sample, the clone carrying this T cell receptor (beta chain) turned up a few times. These data originate in a study of identical twins. Germline CDR1 reads DFQATT; CDR2 reads SNEGSKA (reference sequence). The V gene end was trimmed by 1 base and the J gene end by 6 bases; junction bases not matched to a gene: 10. The CDR3 sequence is 15 residues long. Template switching added a universal primer site, and cDNA bore unique molecular identifiers. TCRdb called the 5' RACE reads again in MiXCR, with one record for every CDR3 protein. This repertoire shows 700,000 or so distinct CDR3 sequences, around 8.6% found once; its top ten account for roughly 0.9%. These data also formed part of another study, on yellow fever vaccine responses in identical twins.

The source of this sequence is a woman aged 18 to 35 in good health. Sequenced input: PBMCs. This rearrangement joins TRBV20-1 to TRBJ2-7; 9 nucleotides match TRBD2. The CDR3 DNA follows: TGCAGTGCTAGAGCCTTAGCGGGAGAAAGAGGCGAGCAGTACTTC. This gives the protein CSARALAGERGEQYF.